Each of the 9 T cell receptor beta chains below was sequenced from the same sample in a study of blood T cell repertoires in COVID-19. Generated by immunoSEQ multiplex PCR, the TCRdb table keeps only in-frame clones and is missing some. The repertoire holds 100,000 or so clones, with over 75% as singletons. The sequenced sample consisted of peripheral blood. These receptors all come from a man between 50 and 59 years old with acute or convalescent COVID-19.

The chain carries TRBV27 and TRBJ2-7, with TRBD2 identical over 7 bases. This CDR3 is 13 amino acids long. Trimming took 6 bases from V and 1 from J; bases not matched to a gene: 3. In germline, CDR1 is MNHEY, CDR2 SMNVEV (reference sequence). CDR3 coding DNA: TGTGCCAGCAGGGGAGCGGGATCCTACGAGCAGTACTTC. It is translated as CASRGAGSYEQYF.

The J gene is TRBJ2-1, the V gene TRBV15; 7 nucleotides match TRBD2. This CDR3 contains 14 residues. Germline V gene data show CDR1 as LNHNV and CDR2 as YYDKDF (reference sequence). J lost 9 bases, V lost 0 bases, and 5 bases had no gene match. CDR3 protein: CATSRDRGVGEQFF. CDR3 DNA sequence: TGTGCCACCAGCAGAGATCGGGGGGTAGGTGAGCAGTTCTTC.

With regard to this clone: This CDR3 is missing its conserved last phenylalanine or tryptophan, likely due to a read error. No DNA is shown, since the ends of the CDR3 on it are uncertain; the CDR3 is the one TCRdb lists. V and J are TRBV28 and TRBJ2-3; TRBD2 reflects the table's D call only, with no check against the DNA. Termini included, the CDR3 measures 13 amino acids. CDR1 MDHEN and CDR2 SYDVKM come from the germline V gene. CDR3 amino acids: CASSSLGGLAGVV.

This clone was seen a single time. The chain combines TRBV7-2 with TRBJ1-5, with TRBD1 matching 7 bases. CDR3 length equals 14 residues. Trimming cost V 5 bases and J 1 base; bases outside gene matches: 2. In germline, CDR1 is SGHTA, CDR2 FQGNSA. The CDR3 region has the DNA TGTGCCAGCAGCCAGACAGGGAGCAATCAGCCCCAGCATTTT. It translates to CASSQTGSNQPQHF.

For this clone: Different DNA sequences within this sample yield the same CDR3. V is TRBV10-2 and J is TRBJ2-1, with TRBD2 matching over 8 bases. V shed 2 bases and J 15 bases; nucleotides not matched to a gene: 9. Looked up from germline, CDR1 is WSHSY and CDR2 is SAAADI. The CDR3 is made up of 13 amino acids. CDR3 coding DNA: TGCGCCAGCAGTGAGACAGCCGGGACTAGTGGGTTCTTC. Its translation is CASSETAGTSGFF.

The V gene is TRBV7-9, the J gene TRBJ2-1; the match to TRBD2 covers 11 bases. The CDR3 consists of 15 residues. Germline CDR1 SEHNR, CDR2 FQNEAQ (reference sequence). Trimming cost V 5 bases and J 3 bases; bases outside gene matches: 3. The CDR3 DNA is TGTGCCAGCAGCAAAGGGACTAGCGGCTACAATGAGCAGTTCTTC. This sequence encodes CASSKGTSGYNEQFF.

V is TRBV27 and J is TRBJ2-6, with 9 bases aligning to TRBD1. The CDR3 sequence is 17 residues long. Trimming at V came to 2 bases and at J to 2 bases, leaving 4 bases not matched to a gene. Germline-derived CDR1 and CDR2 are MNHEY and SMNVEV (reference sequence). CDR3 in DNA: TGTGCCAGCAGTTTAAGAACAGGGGGCGCTGGGGCCAACGTCCTGACTTTC. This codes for CASSLRTGGAGANVLTF.

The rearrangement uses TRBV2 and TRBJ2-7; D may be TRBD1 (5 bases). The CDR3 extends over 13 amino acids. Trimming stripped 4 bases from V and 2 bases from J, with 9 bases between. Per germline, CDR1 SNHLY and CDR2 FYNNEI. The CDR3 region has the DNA TGTGCCAGCAGTGGGTTCAGGGCCTACGAGCAGTACTTC. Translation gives CASSGFRAYEQYF.

The CDR3 DNA reads as TGTGCCAGCAGCTTAAATTCCAACAATGAGCAGTTCTTC. Residues: CASSLNSNNEQFF. The chain is built from TRBV11-2 and TRBJ2-1; D gene uncertain. The germline V and J ends were trimmed by 2 bases and 5 bases, with 7 bases remaining between them. The germline V gene encodes CDR1 SGHAT and CDR2 FQNNGV. The CDR3 consists of 13 residues.